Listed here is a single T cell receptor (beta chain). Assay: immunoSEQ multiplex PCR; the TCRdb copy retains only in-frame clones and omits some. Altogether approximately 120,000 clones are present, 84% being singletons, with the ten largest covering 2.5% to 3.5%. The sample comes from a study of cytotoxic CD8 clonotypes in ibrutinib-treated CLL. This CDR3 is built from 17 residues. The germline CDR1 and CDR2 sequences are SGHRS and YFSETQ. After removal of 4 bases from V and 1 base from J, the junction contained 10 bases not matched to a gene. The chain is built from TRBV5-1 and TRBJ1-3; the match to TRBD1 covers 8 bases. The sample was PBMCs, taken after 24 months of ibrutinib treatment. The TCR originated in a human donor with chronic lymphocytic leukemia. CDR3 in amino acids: CASSAMTGVISGNTIYF. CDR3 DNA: TGCGCCAGCAGCGCCATGACAGGGGTTATATCTGGAAACACCATATATTTT.